The rows below give T cell receptor beta chains drawn from one sample of a study of T-cell memory formation after mild COVID-19. TCRdb re-called the 5' RACE reads with MiXCR, one entry per CDR3 protein. This table has hundreds of thousands of distinct CDR3 sequences, roughly 18% appearing once. The sequencing sample was made of PBMCs or a T cell subset sorted from them (not recorded which). The receptor source for this set is an adult woman who had mild COVID-19 (a few samples of this study predate the infection). Cell type and time point are not known. The conserved cysteine and the conserved F or W are not part of the CDR3 here.

V	J	CDR3
TRBV20-1	TRBJ2-1	SARVLAGGLGYNEQF
TRBV24-1	TRBJ2-1	ATSPRTSGTYNEQF
TRBV6-5	TRBJ2-2	ASRPHRRGFGTGELF
TRBV24-1	TRBJ2-5	ATSDSGTIGETQY
TRBV7-6	TRBJ2-5	ASSLVVETQY
TRBV10-2	TRBJ2-1	ASRLGSLGSEQF
TRBV28	TRBJ1-5	ASSLSVTNQPQH
TRBV12-3/TRBV12-4	TRBJ2-3	ASSSSVSTDTQY
TRBV2	TRBJ2-3	ASSDVRQSTDTQY
TRBV24-1	TRBJ2-2	ATSDFQGQGYTGELF
TRBV12-3/TRBV12-4	TRBJ2-7	ASSFLDRDYEQY
TRBV4-3	TRBJ2-1	ASSRSLRDSNEQF
TRBV12-3/TRBV12-4	TRBJ1-1	ASSYPLWTGGSTEAF
TRBV9	TRBJ2-7	ASSVDGGTRSYEQY
TRBV5-1	TRBJ2-3	ASGDEDTQY
TRBV7-8	TRBJ1-1	ASSPNPGLNTEAF
TRBV11-3	TRBJ2-2	ASSLYGSDTGELF
TRBV7-9	TRBJ2-3	ASSLTEGTDTQY
TRBV4-1	TRBJ1-4	ASSFRPDATNEKLF
TRBV6-2/TRBV6-3	TRBJ2-3	ASGSWGADTQY
TRBV7-9	TRBJ2-7	ASSLEGLGTLPYEQY
TRBV12-3/TRBV12-4	TRBJ1-1	ASSWDRVAF
TRBV6-2/TRBV6-3	TRBJ2-3	ASSPWTSGSRDTQY
TRBV6-2/TRBV6-3	TRBJ1-2	ASSYGPAYT
TRBV20-1	TRBJ1-2	SAPSGRYGYT
TRBV15	TRBJ2-1	ATSRDLGGAAYNEQF
TRBV2	TRBJ2-5	ASSEGLAGGQETQY
TRBV5-4	TRBJ2-2	ASRIGQGAGGELF
TRBV7-9	TRBJ2-7	ASSRGGQRAYEQY
TRBV25-1	TRBJ2-1	ASGRASGSSYNEQF
TRBV29-1	TRBJ1-2	SAERGKGTYGYT
TRBV7-2	TRBJ2-1	ASSLATGYPYNEQF
TRBV15	TRBJ1-2	ATSRDWEDRGMNGYT
TRBV6-5	TRBJ2-5	ASGKGTSGGPRGTQY
TRBV27	TRBJ2-1	ASSFNAGGRLGEQF
TRBV3-1	TRBJ2-1	ASSQGRREQF
TRBV15	TRBJ2-5	ATSRDEALEEETQY
TRBV12-3/TRBV12-4	TRBJ2-2	ASSPGQLKNTGELF
TRBV7-8	TRBJ2-2	ASSLSGSGELF
TRBV7-9	TRBJ1-2	ASSLDRDLTYGYT
TRBV7-2	TRBJ2-1	ASSLMDYNEQF
TRBV3-1	TRBJ2-5	ASSQDSQRQY
TRBV5-5	TRBJ2-4	ASSLLAKNIQY
TRBV30	TRBJ1-1	AWSPGLNTEAF
TRBV25-1	TRBJ2-7	ASGGGSEGVEQY
TRBV20-1	TRBJ2-1	SAQRYNEQF
TRBV18	TRBJ2-5	ASSRGGQAEETQY
TRBV4-1	TRBJ2-5	ASSQAGGGPETQY
TRBV12-3/TRBV12-4	TRBJ1-6	ASSVGGRSPLH